Following are 21 T cell receptor beta chains from one sample sequenced in a study of blood T cell repertoires in COVID-19. Clones were read by immunoSEQ multiplex PCR, and TCRdb kept only the in-frame ones, dropping some. This sample yields some 270,000 clones, of which about 87% are seen a single time; 2.5% to 3.5% belongs to the top ten. Source material: PBMCs or T cells enriched from blood (not recorded which). The origin of the receptors is a middle-aged woman who had been exposed to COVID-19.

V usage is TRBV6-2 or TRBV6-3 and J usage is TRBJ1-2; D gene unclear. CDR3 length equals 16 residues. Trimming pared 4 bases from V and 8 bases from J, leaving 23 bases between. In germline, CDR1 is MNHEY, CDR2 SVGEGT. CDR3 in DNA: TGTGCCAGCAGTTGGCGCCCCTCCGCAGGTTGGCGCGGCTACACCTTC. Amino acids: CASSWRPSAGWRGYTF.

The chain joins TRBV15 to TRBJ1-2; no firm D call. This CDR3 is built from 14 residues. With 0 bases removed from V and 4 bases from J, the gap between germline ends came to 9 bases. The germline V gene has CDR1 LNHNV and CDR2 YYDKDF (reference sequence). The CDR3: CATSREREPYGYTF. As DNA, the CDR3 is TGTGCCACCAGCAGAGAGAGGGAGCCCTATGGCTACACCTTC.

V usage is TRBV11-2 and J usage is TRBJ2-5, with 9 bases lining up with TRBD2. CDR1 and CDR2 (germline): SGHAT, FQNNGV. V shed 3 bases and J 4 bases; nucleotides not matched to a gene: 6. The CDR3 length is 15 residues. The DNA for the CDR3 is TGTGCCAGCAGCTTTTTGGCGGGAGGGGGAGAGACCCAGTACTTC. It encodes CASSFLAGGGETQYF.

This chain connects TRBV10-3 to TRBJ2-1; 7 positions agree with TRBD1. CDR3 length equals 16 residues. Germline V gene data show CDR1 as ENHRY and CDR2 as SYGVKD. V gave up 0 bases and J gave up 9 bases; unmatched junction bases: 11. CDR3 coding DNA: TGTGCCATCAGTGAGTCCACAGGGGCTGGAGGCGGTGAGCAGTTCTTC. Protein: CAISESTGAGGGEQFF.

The rearrangement links TRBV4-3 to TRBJ2-7; 11 nucleotides line up with TRBD1. Germline V CDR1 and CDR2: LGHNA, YSLEER. CDR3 length: 15 amino acids. V gave up 1 base and J gave up 2 bases; unmatched junction bases: 1. The CDR3 is CASSQGTGGPYEQYF. CDR3 nucleotide sequence: TGCGCCAGCAGCCAAGGGACAGGGGGCCCCTACGAGCAGTACTTC.

This chain uses TRBV5-5 with TRBJ1-5; no clear D gene. From germline, CDR1 is SGHKS and CDR2 YYEKEE (reference sequence). The CDR3 covers 16 residues. Trimming took 4 bases from V and 0 from J, leaving 14 bases between them. CDR3 coding DNA: TGTGCCAGCAGCATGTTCGGAGCAAATAGCAATCAGCCCCAGCATTTT. As protein: CASSMFGANSNQPQHF. The full variable domain, rest sourced from reference TRBV5-5 and TRBJ1-5, is DAGVTQSPTHLIKTRGQQVTLRCSPISGHKSVSWYQQVLGQGPQFIFQYYEKEERGRGNFPDRFSARQFPNYSSELNVNALLLGDSALYLCASSMFGANSNQPQHFGDGTRLSIL.

The CDR3 here is CASSLVPRGLLNTGELFF. The CDR3 nucleotides are TGTGCCAGCAGTTTAGTTCCACGGGGACTACTCAACACCGGGGAGCTGTTTTTT. J is TRBJ2-2 and V is TRBV28; the match to TRBD2 covers 7 bases. CDR3 length: 18 residues. From germline, CDR1 is MDHEN and CDR2 SYDVKM. V was pared by 2 bases and J by 2 bases, with 11 bases of the junction left unmatched.

The chain combines TRBV4-2 with TRBJ2-1, with 7 bases that match TRBD1. Germline trimming cut 1 base from V and 5 bases from J; bases unmatched to any gene: 8. This CDR3 has 16 amino acids. Germline CDR1 reads LGHNA; CDR2 reads YNFKEQ. CDR3 loop: CASSQGDSHQHNEQFF. CDR3 DNA: TGTGCCAGCAGCCAAGGGGACAGCCACCAACACAATGAGCAGTTCTTC.

V usage is TRBV7-3 and J usage is TRBJ2-1, with D possibly being TRBD1 (6 bases). Germline assignment: CDR1 SGHTA and CDR2 FQGTGA. Deletions cut 5 bases from V and 7 bases from J, with 15 bases between. The length of the CDR3 is 14 residues. The CDR3 DNA sequence: TGTGCCAGCAGCCTAGGCAGGGGAGTGAATGAGCAGTTCTTC. It is translated as CASSLGRGVNEQFF.

This clone was recorded only once. The chain employs TRBV3-1 (or the pseudogene TRBV3-2) and TRBJ1-5, with D maybe TRBD1 (6 bases). V was pared by 3 bases and J by 7 bases, with 10 bases between. The CDR3 is 13 amino acids. The germline V gene encodes CDR1 LGHDT and CDR2 YNNKEL (reference sequence). The CDR3 loop is CASSQGAAQPQHF. The CDR3 DNA is TGTGCCAGCAGCCAGGGGGCGGCACAGCCCCAGCATTTT.

The rearrangement joins TRBV27 to TRBJ1-6; D not certain. This CDR3 is built from 13 residues. Germline assignment: CDR1 MNHEY and CDR2 SMNVEV (reference sequence). The germline V and J ends were trimmed by 3 bases and 10 bases, with 10 bases remaining between them. The CDR3 DNA follows: TGTGCCAGCAGTTTCGCCCCGGGGTCACCCCTCCACTTT. The encoded protein is CASSFAPGSPLHF.

The chain carries TRBV7-6 and TRBJ2-7; 8 bases fit TRBD2. V was pared by 6 bases and J by 0 bases, with 7 bases of the junction left unmatched. This CDR3 comprises 15 residues. In germline, CDR1 is SGHVS, CDR2 FNYEAQ. The CDR3 region is CASSFSGASSYEQYF. DNA of the CDR3: TGTGCCAGCAGTTTTAGCGGGGCTAGCTCCTACGAGCAGTACTTC.

This clone was detected once. The chain has TRBV28 and TRBJ2-5; TRBD1 might be the D (6 bases). From germline, CDR1 is MDHEN and CDR2 SYDVKM. V was pared by 3 bases and J by 0 bases, with 17 bases between. The CDR3 is 17 amino acids. Here the CDR3 reads CASSFPPQGLDQETQYF. CDR3 sequence (DNA): TGTGCCAGCAGTTTTCCTCCACAGGGCCTTGACCAAGAGACCCAGTACTTC.

The chain couples TRBV7-8 to TRBJ2-3; D uncertain. This CDR3 is 13 amino acids long. V lost 4 bases and J lost 3, with 8 bases in between. The V gene's germline CDR1 is SGHVS and CDR2 FQNEAQ. In DNA, the CDR3 is TGTGCCAGCAGCTCCAAACTGACAGATACGCAGTATTTT. Translating gives CASSSKLTDTQYF.

This chain uses TRBV2 with TRBJ2-6, with D possibly matching TRBD2 (5 bases). Germline V gene sequence: CDR1 SNHLY, CDR2 FYNNEI. Trimming cost V 2 bases and J 4 bases, with 24 bases left between them. The CDR3 is 20 amino acids. As DNA, the CDR3 is TGTGCCAGCAGTGAAACGGGTGAGCCTAGCCGAAGCTACGGGGCCAACGTCCTGACTTTC. Amino acids: CASSETGEPSRSYGANVLTF.

This clone has a single count. The chain combines TRBV6-2 or TRBV6-3 with TRBJ1-5, with 7 bases that match TRBD1. Germline-derived CDR1 and CDR2 are MNHEY and SVGEGT. V was pared by 4 bases and J by 3 bases, with 3 bases of the junction left unmatched. The CDR3 is 14 amino acids. The CDR3 region is CASSLTGNNQPQHF. The CDR3 nucleotides are TGTGCCAGCAGTTTGACAGGGAACAATCAGCCCCAGCATTTT.

V gene TRBV3-1 (or the pseudogene TRBV3-2) combines with J gene TRBJ2-2; 14 positions match TRBD2. CDR1 is LGHDT and CDR2 is YNNKEL in the germline V gene (reference sequence). V shed 6 bases, J shed 7 bases, and the junction held 7 bases outside the gene matches. CDR3 size: 16 residues. This CDR3 is CASRHGLAGGDGELFF. The CDR3 DNA sequence: TGTGCCAGCAGACATGGACTAGCGGGAGGTGACGGGGAGCTGTTTTTT.

The chain carries TRBV10-3 and TRBJ2-3, with a tentative D call TRBD2 (5 bases). V was trimmed by 11 bases and J by 3 bases, leaving 12 bases between them. CDR1 and CDR2 from the germline V gene are ENHRY and SYGVKD. CDR3 length equals 12 residues. The CDR3 loop reads CASRGGTDTQYF. CDR3 bases: TGTGCCTCTCGAGGCGGGACAGATACGCAGTATTTT.

This clone came up once. The V and J genes are TRBV30 and TRBJ1-3, with TRBD1 matching 7 bases. Germline assignment: CDR1 GTSNPN and CDR2 SVGIG (reference sequence). V lost 7 bases to trimming and J lost 0 bases; unmatched junction nucleotides: 6. The CDR3 is made up of 14 amino acids. This chain's CDR3 is CASRQGSSGNTIYF. The CDR3 DNA is TGTGCCTCCCGACAGGGCTCCTCTGGAAACACCATATATTTT.

This chain connects TRBV11-3 to TRBJ2-7; D possibly corresponds to TRBD1 (5 bases). Looked up from germline, CDR1 is SGHNT and CDR2 is YENEEA. Trimming left V 3 bases short and J 4 bases short, with 19 bases between. CDR3 length: 16 residues. This CDR3 reads CASSLSQGLITYEQYV. The DNA for the CDR3 is TGTGCCAGCAGCTTGTCGCAGGGATTGATAACGTACGAGCAGTACGTC.

This clone was observed at least ten times. The V and J genes are TRBV2 and TRBJ1-5, with D possibly matching TRBD1 (5 bases). The germline gives CDR1 SNHLY, CDR2 FYNNEI. The CDR3 covers 13 residues. Trimming removed 3 bases at V and 7 bases at J, with 10 bases between. The CDR3 region is CASSEAGRQPQHF. In nucleotides, the CDR3 is TGTGCCAGCAGTGAGGCAGGGAGGCAGCCCCAGCATTTT.